A selection of T cell receptor beta chains follows, all from one sample in a study of T cell repertoires in cytomegalovirus infection. No antigen has been assigned to these receptors. TCRdb reanalysed the reads using MiXCR and keeps one entry per CDR3 protein. The top ten clones hold around three quarters of a sample with fewer than 60,000 distinct CDR3 sequences, around 19% of them seen once. The sample was CD8+ T cells from cultured PBMCs, taken from culture after CMV antigen stimulation. Receptor source: a human donor in good health (CMV status not recorded). Some clones in this sample may be carry-over from other donors' samples. Each CDR3 is given with its conserved first and last residue. D genes are given only for firm matches. Only some rows state a clone size, as once, few, many or a class for expanded clones.

d_call	clone_size	j_call	v_call	cdr3_nt	cdr3_aa
-	-	TRBJ2-7	TRBV2	TGTGCCAGTAATACGGACAGCCTCTACGAGCAGTACTTC	CASNTDSLYEQYF
TRBD1	few	TRBJ1-2	TRBV12-3/TRBV12-4	TGTGCCAGCAGTTTAACAGGGGCCGTCTATGGCTACACCTTC	CASSLTGAVYGYTF
-	-	TRBJ2-7	TRBV11-2	TGTGCCAGCAGCGACTCAGGCTACGAGCAGTACTTC	CASSDSGYEQYF
-	few	TRBJ1-1	TRBV6-5	TGTGCCAGCAGTTACGCGGGATCGAACACTGAAGCTTTCTTT	CASSYAGSNTEAFF
-	-	TRBJ1-3	TRBV27	TGTGCCAGCAGTGCTCCTGGAAACACCATATATTTT	CASSAPGNTIYF
-	few	TRBJ2-3	TRBV6-6	TGTGCCAGCAGTTATTCATACAGGGTGGTCGATACGCAGTATTTT	CASSYSYRVVDTQYF
-	-	TRBJ2-2	TRBV11-2	TGTGCCAGCAGCTTCCAGGGGACGGGGCTGTTCCGGGAGCTGTTTTTT	CASSFQGTGLFRELFF
TRBD1	-	TRBJ1-1	TRBV7-2	TGTGCCAGCAGCGAATTGACAGGGGGTAACACTGAAGCTTTCTTT	CASSELTGGNTEAFF
TRBD1	-	TRBJ2-3	TRBV6-2/TRBV6-3	TGTGCCAGCATCGGGACAGGGGCTTCAGATACGCAGTATTTT	CASIGTGASDTQYF
TRBD1	-	TRBJ1-1	TRBV7-9	TGTGCCAGCAGCGACCCCGGGACAGGGGTGAACACTGAAGCTTTCTTT	CASSDPGTGVNTEAFF
-	few	TRBJ2-4	TRBV7-8	TGTGCCAGCAGCGAAGCCTGGGTAGACATTCAGTACTTC	CASSEAWVDIQYF
TRBD1	few	TRBJ1-2	TRBV7-2	TGTGCCAGCAGCTTAGGACAGGGGTTCGGTGGCTACACCTTC	CASSLGQGFGGYTF
-	few	TRBJ1-5	TRBV19	TGTGCCAGTAGTCCCTCCTCCCTCCGGGGGAATCAGCCCCAGCATTTT	CASSPSSLRGNQPQHF
-	few	TRBJ1-1	TRBV29-1	TGCAGCGTGGAGACAGTTTCGAACACTGAAGCTTTCTTT	CSVETVSNTEAFF
TRBD1	-	TRBJ2-7	TRBV12-3/TRBV12-4	TGTGCCAGCAGTCTGGGACAGGGCGACGAGCAGTACTTC	CASSLGQGDEQYF
-	few	TRBJ1-4	TRBV7-9	TGTGCCAGCAGCTTAGACACGGCCTCAACTAATGAAAAACTGTTTTTT	CASSLDTASTNEKLFF
TRBD1	few	TRBJ2-5	TRBV24-1	TGTGCCACCAGTCCCGGGCGGACAGGGAATCTGAAAGAGACCCAGTACTTC	CATSPGRTGNLKETQYF
-	-	TRBJ1-2	TRBV6-2/TRBV6-3	TGTGCCAGCAGTTACTCGAGGGAGGAACCCATAACTAACTATGGCTACACCTTC	CASSYSREEPITNYGYTF
TRBD1	few	TRBJ2-4	TRBV28	TGTGCCAGCAGTTGGAACAGGGGCCCCTATCTAGCCAAAAACATTCAGTACTTC	CASSWNRGPYLAKNIQYF
-	-	TRBJ2-7	TRBV27	TGTGCCAGCGGAAAGGGGAGACAGCCTGTGGAGCAGTACTTC	CASGKGRQPVEQYF
TRBD1	-	TRBJ1-3	TRBV9	TGTGCCAGCGGAAGGACAGGACTCTCTGGAAACACCATATATTTT	CASGRTGLSGNTIYF
-	-	TRBJ1-5	TRBV23-1	TGCGCCAGCAGTCAATCGGACAGTTCTAGCAATCAGCCCCAGCATTTT	CASSQSDSSSNQPQHF
-	-	TRBJ2-7	TRBV7-2	TGTGCCAGCAGCCAACGAGGGGCGCTAGGCGAGCAGTACTTC	CASSQRGALGEQYF
-	-	TRBJ2-3	TRBV6-1	TGTGCCAGCAGTGAGTGGGGATACGATACGCAGTATTTT	CASSEWGYDTQYF
-	many	TRBJ1-5	TRBV6-2/TRBV6-3	TGTGCCAGCAGTCCCTCGATGAGTCTCGGGGGGCCCCAGCATTTT	CASSPSMSLGGPQHF
TRBD1	-	TRBJ1-6	TRBV7-9	TGTGCCAGCAGCCCAGGGGGAAGCTCCTATAATTCACCCCTCCACTTT	CASSPGGSSYNSPLHF
TRBD1	-	TRBJ2-1	TRBV14	TGTGCCAGCAGCCACCTGCAGGACAGGGGGCGCAACAATGAGCAGTTCTTC	CASSHLQDRGRNNEQFF
-	few	TRBJ2-2	TRBV7-2	TGTGCCAGCAGCTACCATACAGGACCTAACACCGGGGAGCTGTTTTTT	CASSYHTGPNTGELFF
-	-	TRBJ1-4	TRBV7-6	TGTGCCAGCAGCCTAGGGGCAGGGGATCAGGGTGAAAAACTGTTTTTT	CASSLGAGDQGEKLFF
TRBD1	few	TRBJ1-5	TRBV9	TGTGCCAGCAGCCCCGGACAGGGGCTAGAGCCCCAGCATTTT	CASSPGQGLEPQHF
-	-	TRBJ1-4	TRBV7-9	TGTGCCAGCAGCCCTCGGACAGTTTTTGAAAAACTGTTTTTT	CASSPRTVFEKLFF
-	few	TRBJ2-5	TRBV10-3	TGTGCCATCAAACCCGGACACGAAGAGACCCAGTACTTC	CAIKPGHEETQYF
TRBD1	once	TRBJ1-6	TRBV30	TGTGCCTGGATGTCCGGGACAGGGTATACCCCCCTCCACTTT	CAWMSGTGYTPLHF
-	-	TRBJ1-5	TRBV6-6	TGTGCCAGCAGCCCAACTTCAGCGAATAGCAATCAGCCCCAGCATTTT	CASSPTSANSNQPQHF
-	few	TRBJ1-5	TRBV7-2	TGTGCCAGCAGCCCCCCGGGGGCCAGCAATCAGCCCCAGCATTTT	CASSPPGASNQPQHF
-	few	TRBJ2-1	TRBV12-3/TRBV12-4	TGTGCCAGCAGTCTCAGGTTCCCGAGCTCCTACAATGAGCAGTTCTTC	CASSLRFPSSYNEQFF
-	-	TRBJ1-1	TRBV4-1	TGCGCCAGTCGCGTTGACGGCGGGGTAGGGACTGAAGCTTTCTTT	CASRVDGGVGTEAFF
TRBD1	few	TRBJ1-2	TRBV5-4	TGTGCCAGCAGCTTGGCAGGGGGGATAAAGGGCTACACCTTC	CASSLAGGIKGYTF
-	-	TRBJ2-1	TRBV11-2	TGTGCCAGCAGCTTAGATCCTAGCAATGAGCAGTTCTTC	CASSLDPSNEQFF
TRBD2	few	TRBJ2-4	TRBV7-9	TGTGCCAGCAGCTTAGAGGGTAGCGGGGGGGCACCCAAAAACATTCAGTACTTC	CASSLEGSGGAPKNIQYF
-	-	TRBJ2-2	TRBV7-6	TGTGCCTCTAAGGGGTCCGGGGAGCTGTTTTTT	CASKGSGELFF
-	few	TRBJ2-3	TRBV7-9	TGTGCCAGCAGCTTTGAGGGTGGTACAGATACGCAGTATTTT	CASSFEGGTDTQYF
TRBD1	few	TRBJ2-1	TRBV12-3/TRBV12-4	TGTGCCAGCACCCCCGGGACAGGGCCCTACAATGAGCAGTTCTTC	CASTPGTGPYNEQFF
-	few	TRBJ2-7	TRBV7-2	TGTGCCAGCAGCCGGAACTACGAGCAGTACTTC	CASSRNYEQYF
-	-	TRBJ2-1	TRBV9	TGTGCCAGCAGCGCAGGCCCCCTGGTTAATGAGCAGTTCTTC	CASSAGPLVNEQFF
-	few	TRBJ2-2	TRBV7-9	TGTGCCAGCAGTCTAATCAGCGGGGAGCTGTTTTTT	CASSLISGELFF
-	-	TRBJ1-1	TRBV25-1	TGTGCCAGCACCTGGGGGGATAGTGAAGCTTTCTTT	CASTWGDSEAFF
-	few	TRBJ2-7	TRBV7-9	TGTGCCAGCAGCCCTACAGGGACCTACGAGCAGTACTTC	CASSPTGTYEQYF
-	many	TRBJ2-1	TRBV7-9	TGTGCCAGCAGCTCCTCCTCCTACAATGAGCAGTTCTTC	CASSSSSYNEQFF
-	few	TRBJ2-5	TRBV7-6	TGTGCCAGCAGCCCACGGCAATTCCAAGAGACCCAGTACTTC	CASSPRQFQETQYF
TRBD2	-	TRBJ2-3	TRBV7-2	TGTGCCAGCAGCAATCTAGCGGGGGGGGTAGATACGCAGTATTTT	CASSNLAGGVDTQYF
TRBD2	-	TRBJ2-7	TRBV7-2	TGTGCCAGCAGCCCGCCGACTAGCGGGGGTATCGAGCAGTACTTC	CASSPPTSGGIEQYF
-	few	TRBJ2-6	TRBV7-2	TGTGCCAGCAGCTTAGAAAGTAGGGACACATCTGGGGCCAACGTCCTGACTTTC	CASSLESRDTSGANVLTF
TRBD1	-	TRBJ2-2	TRBV6-2/TRBV6-3	TGTGCCAGCATCCTGACAGGGCCGGGGACCGGGGAGCTGTTTTTT	CASILTGPGTGELFF